Reported below is one T cell receptor beta chain. CDR3 size: 13 residues. Trimming at V came to 0 bases and at J to 10 bases, leaving 2 bases not matched to a gene. In germline, CDR1 is MNHEY, CDR2 SVGAGI. Authors' processing steps: Scientists estimated how many nucleated cells there were by amplifying reference gene primers. Using immunoSEQ multiplex PCR, the repertoire was profiled, and TCRdb retains in-frame clones only, with some absent. V, J and clone size were drawn from that table, and D and trimming were deduced from the DNA. The sample lists 250,000 or so clones; roughly nine tenths were seen once. This sample was included in a study of blood T cell repertoires in COVID-19. Study-wide context: COVID-19 samples from acute and convalescent phases originated in the United States, Italy and Spain. PBMCs, B-cell-depleted T cells, or T cells provided the cDNA or gDNA that made up the material.

The specimen was peripheral blood. The TCR originated in a woman aged 40 to 50 who had recovered from COVID-19. The rearrangement joins TRBV6-5 to TRBJ2-1, with TRBD1 matching over 8 bases. In DNA, the CDR3 is TGTGCCAGCAGTTACTCGACAGGGGAAGAGCAGTTCTTC. It is translated as CASSYSTGEEQFF.